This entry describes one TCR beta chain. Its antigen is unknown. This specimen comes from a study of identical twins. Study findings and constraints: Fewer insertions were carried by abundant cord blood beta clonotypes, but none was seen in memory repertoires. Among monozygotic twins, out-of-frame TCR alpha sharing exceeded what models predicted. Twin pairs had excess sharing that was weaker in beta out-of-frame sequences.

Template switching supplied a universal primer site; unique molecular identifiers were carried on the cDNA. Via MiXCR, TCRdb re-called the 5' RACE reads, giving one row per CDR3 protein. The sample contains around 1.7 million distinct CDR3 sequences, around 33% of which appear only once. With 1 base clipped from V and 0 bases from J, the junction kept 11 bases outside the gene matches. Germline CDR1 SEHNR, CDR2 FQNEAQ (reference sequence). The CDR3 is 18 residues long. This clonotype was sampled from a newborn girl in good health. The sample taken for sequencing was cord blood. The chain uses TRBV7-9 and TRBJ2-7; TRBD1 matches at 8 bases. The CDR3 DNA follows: TGTGCCAGCAGCTTAGTACTCATAGGGGACAGGAGCTCCTACGAGCAGTACTTC. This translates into CASSLVLIGDRSSYEQYF.